The 23 T cell receptor beta chains below all came from one sample that was sequenced in a study of glioma-infiltrating T cells after dendritic cell vaccination. Specified time point: after dendritic cell vaccination, including at tumor progression/relapse. This table comes from immunoSEQ multiplex PCR, and its TCRdb copy is limited to in-frame clones, with some not included. The sample records about 100,000 clones, 65% to 85% being singletons. Sequences were derived from blood, sampled after dendritic cell vaccination. The receptors were gathered from a human donor with glioblastoma.

The rearrangement uses TRBV19 and TRBJ1-1; weak D call: TRBD1 (6 bases). The CDR3 is 13 amino acids. CDR1 is LNHDA, CDR2 SQIVND, per germline (reference sequence). The V end was cut by 5 bases, the J end by 1 base, with 8 bases between. CDR3 amino acids: CASSWTENTEAFF. Here the CDR3 DNA reads TGTGCCAGTAGTTGGACAGAGAACACTGAAGCTTTCTTT. The variable domain in full, with the rest retrieved from reference TRBV19 and TRBJ1-1, is DGGITQSPKYLFRKEGQNVTLSCEQNLNHDAMYWYRQDPGQGLRLIYYSQIVNDFQKGDIAEGYSVSREKKESFPLTVTSAQKNPTAFYLCASSWTENTEAFFGQGTRLTVV.

V gene TRBV2 combines with J gene TRBJ1-5, with a weak D call TRBD1 (6 bases). The length of the CDR3 is 14 residues. Germline-derived CDR1 and CDR2 are SNHLY and FYNNEI. The V gene lost 6 bases and the J gene lost 7 bases, with 16 bases spanning the gap. CDR3 loop: CASRKDRFGQPQHF. DNA for the CDR3: TGTGCCAGCAGAAAAGACAGGTTCGGACAGCCCCAGCATTTT.

This chain uses TRBV5-6 with TRBJ1-1, with TRBD1 as a possible D gene (6 bases). There are 15 residues in the CDR3. Trimming left V 4 bases short and J 5 bases short, with 18 bases between. Germline V gene lookup returns CDR1 SGHDT and CDR2 YYEEEE. In DNA form, the CDR3 reads TGTGCCAGCAGCCCGGGACGACCTAGGGGGACTGAAGCTTTCTTT. Translating it yields CASSPGRPRGTEAFF.

Concerning this clone itself: This specimen includes other DNA sequences encoding the same CDR3. The chain joins TRBV18 to TRBJ1-3; D is unresolved. Trimming removed 1 base from V and 0 bases from J, with 7 bases in between. The germline CDR1 and CDR2 sequences are KGHSH and LQKENI. The CDR3 covers 15 residues. In nucleotides, the CDR3 is TGTGCCAGCTCACCACGTACAGACTCTGGAAACACCATATATTTT. It encodes CASSPRTDSGNTIYF.

The chain links TRBV5-1 to TRBJ2-5, with TRBD2 matching 13 bases. J was trimmed by 1 base and V by 5 bases; bases with no gene match: 8. The CDR3 is made up of 17 amino acids. The germline V gene has CDR1 SGHRS and CDR2 YFSETQ. CDR3 in amino acids: CASSAGLAGAPQETQYF. The DNA for the CDR3 is TGCGCCAGCAGTGCTGGACTAGCGGGGGCCCCCCAAGAGACCCAGTACTTC.

This chain joins TRBV15 and TRBJ2-1; a weak D match, TRBD2 (7 bases). With 5 bases removed from V and 6 bases from J, the gap between germline ends came to 14 bases. Germline CDR1 and CDR2: LNHNV and YYDKDF (reference sequence). The CDR3 has 14 residues. CDR3 region: CATSHGGPGNEQFF. DNA of the CDR3: TGTGCCACCAGCCACGGGGGGCCGGGCAATGAGCAGTTCTTC.

CDR3 region: CASSLSHPVGHQYF. The DNA of the CDR3 is TGTGCCAGCAGTTTATCTCACCCTGTGGGACATCAGTACTTC. This rearrangement joins TRBV27 to TRBJ2-7; D might be TRBD1 (6 bases). The CDR3 sequence is 14 residues long. In germline, CDR1 is MNHEY, CDR2 SMNVEV (reference sequence). V lost 0 bases to trimming and J lost 10 bases, with 16 bases between them.

The rearrangement uses TRBV7-2 and TRBJ1-2, with D possibly matching TRBD1 (5 bases). Per the germline V gene, CDR1 is SGHTA and CDR2 is FQGNSA. The length of the CDR3 is 13 residues. V dropped 1 base and J dropped 3 bases, with 6 bases sitting between them. The CDR3 reads CASSLEGYYGYTF. The CDR3 DNA reads TGTGCCAGCAGCTTAGAGGGGTACTATGGCTACACCTTC. The full variable domain, with the rest looked up from reference TRBV7-2 and TRBJ1-2, is GAGVSQSPSNKVTEKGKDVELRCDPISGHTALYWYRQSLGQGLEFLIYFQGNSAPDKSGLPSDRFSAERTGGSVSTLTIQRTQQEDSAVYLCASSLEGYYGYTFGSGTRLTVV.

V usage is TRBV7-6 and J usage is TRBJ1-3; 7 bases map to TRBD1. In germline, CDR1 is SGHVS, CDR2 FNYEAQ. Germline trimming cut 4 bases from V and 0 bases from J; bases unmatched to any gene: 3. CDR3 length equals 15 residues. Here the CDR3 DNA reads TGTGCCAGCAGCTGGGACAGCTCCTCTGGAAACACCATATATTTT. Amino acids: CASSWDSSSGNTIYF.

J is TRBJ2-3 and V is TRBV6-5; 12 bases line up with TRBD2. There are 16 residues in the CDR3. The trim removed 2 bases at V and 4 bases at J, leaving 4 bases unmatched. The germline CDR1 and CDR2 sequences are MNHEY and SVGAGI. CDR3 amino acids: CASSYRASGGADTQYF. The DNA for the CDR3 is TGTGCCAGCAGTTACAGGGCTAGCGGGGGGGCAGATACGCAGTATTTT.

This chain joins TRBV6-5 and TRBJ1-5; no clear D gene. CDR1 and CDR2 (germline): MNHEY, SVGAGI. The CDR3 is 12 residues long. Deletions cut 0 bases from V and 9 bases from J, with 6 bases between. CDR3 residues: CASSYSFGPQHF. In DNA, the CDR3 is TGTGCCAGCAGTTACTCGTTCGGGCCCCAGCATTTT.

This clone was found a few times. The chain joins TRBV19 to TRBJ1-1; D not certain. The CDR3 spans 14 residues. V lost 3 bases and J lost 0, with 8 bases in between. The germline CDR1 and CDR2 sequences are LNHDA and SQIVND (reference sequence). CDR3 coding DNA: TGTGCCAGTAGTATCCACAGCTTGAACACTGAAGCTTTCTTT. It encodes CASSIHSLNTEAFF.

This chain connects TRBV2 to TRBJ2-2; D possibly corresponds to TRBD2 (5 bases). Germline V gene data show CDR1 as SNHLY and CDR2 as FYNNEI. V lost 5 bases to trimming and J lost 7 bases, with 14 bases between them. The CDR3 covers 14 residues. The CDR3 coding sequence is TGTGCCAGCAGTCTCCTACTAGGAATCGGGGAGCTGTTTTTT. It yields the protein CASSLLLGIGELFF.

This clone was seen just once. The V call is TRBV18, the J call TRBJ1-5, with no clear D. V lost 0 bases, J lost 0 bases, and 6 bases lay in between. The CDR3 has 15 residues. Germline V gene lookup returns CDR1 KGHSH and CDR2 LQKENI. The CDR3 nucleotides are TGTGCCAGCTCACCACCGCCAGGTAGCAATCAGCCCCAGCATTTT. Amino acid sequence: CASSPPPGSNQPQHF.

The J gene is TRBJ2-1, the V gene TRBV7-6; possible D gene TRBD2, 5 bases. V lost 2 bases to trimming and J lost 5 bases, with 13 bases between them. CDR3 length equals 15 residues. Germline CDR1 is SGHVS and CDR2 is FNYEAQ. The CDR3 nucleotides are TGTGCCAGCAGCTTAAGTCCACTAGGCCACAATGAGCAGTTCTTC. It codes for CASSLSPLGHNEQFF.

The rearrangement joins TRBV11-2 to TRBJ2-7; 9 bases align to TRBD2. V dropped 6 bases and J dropped 2; count of bases not matched to a gene: 8. Germline CDR1 SGHAT, CDR2 FQNNGV. This CDR3 region has 15 residues. CDR3 sequence (DNA): TGTGCCAGCAGGCCCGGGGTAGCGGGAGCCTACGAGCAGTACTTC. Protein product: CASRPGVAGAYEQYF.

This clone was recorded a few times. The chain couples TRBV5-1 to TRBJ1-4; D perhaps matches TRBD1 (5 bases). V shed 0 bases and J shed 8 bases, with 14 bases lying between them. Germline assignment: CDR1 SGHRS and CDR2 YFSETQ. The CDR3 is made up of 15 amino acids. The CDR3 DNA is TGCGCCAGCAGCTTGGATGGTGGGGCCACAGAAAAACTGTTTTTT. It translates to CASSLDGGATEKLFF.

The V call is TRBV9, the J call TRBJ2-1, with 11 bases identical to TRBD2. Germline V gene lookup returns CDR1 SGDLS and CDR2 YYNGEE. V gave up 0 bases and J gave up 7 bases; unmatched junction bases: 6. The CDR3 loop spans 16 amino acids. CDR3 sequence reads: CASSVGLAGGLNEQFF. The CDR3 DNA reads as TGTGCCAGCAGCGTAGGCCTAGCGGGAGGTTTGAATGAGCAGTTCTTC.

This clone came up once. The chain couples TRBV30 to TRBJ2-5; weak D call: TRBD1 (5 bases). The CDR3 extends over 14 amino acids. Germline CDR1 GTSNPN, CDR2 SVGIG (reference sequence). V was shortened by 4 bases and J by 0 bases, with 12 bases between the two germline ends. CDR3 sequence (DNA): TGTGCCTGGATTTCGACAGCAAACCAAGAGACCCAGTACTTC. It encodes CAWISTANQETQYF.

The table lists this clone with a few counts. J is TRBJ1-5 and V is TRBV5-1; TRBD1 is a possible D gene (6 bases). The CDR3 is 16 residues long. Germline loops: CDR1 SGHRS, CDR2 YFSETQ. V lost 1 base, J lost 3 bases, and 14 bases lay in between. The CDR3 DNA sequence: TGCGCCAGCAGCTTGATGCCAGGGGATACCAATCAGCCCCAGCATTTT. It translates to CASSLMPGDTNQPQHF.

The V call is TRBV9, the J call TRBJ2-7; perhaps TRBD1 as D (6 bases). Germline V gives CDR1 SGDLS, CDR2 YYNGEE. The V gene lost 0 bases and the J gene lost 5 bases, with 18 bases spanning the gap. The CDR3 is made up of 16 amino acids. CDR3 nucleotides: TGTGCCAGCAGCGTAGCTGTGTTAGGGGGAACCGACGAGCAGTACTTC. It is translated as CASSVAVLGGTDEQYF.

V and J are TRBV2 and TRBJ2-3, with 13 nucleotides matching TRBD2. Germline V gene lookup returns CDR1 SNHLY and CDR2 FYNNEI. The CDR3 loop spans 18 amino acids. Unmatched junction bases numbered 7, after V lost 3 bases and J lost 1 base. The CDR3 protein is CASSEAGGLAGGTDTQYF. The CDR3 DNA reads TGTGCCAGCAGTGAGGCTGGTGGACTAGCGGGGGGCACAGATACGCAGTATTTT. Together with reference TRBV2 and TRBJ2-3, the CDR3 gives the full variable domain: EPEVTQTPSHQVTQMGQEVILRCVPISNHLYFYWYRQILGQKVEFLVSFYNNEISEKSEIFDDQFSVERPDGSNFTLKIRSTKLEDSAMYFCASSEAGGLAGGTDTQYFGPGTRLTVL.

There are a few counts of this clone. V is TRBV2 and J is TRBJ2-3; D is ambiguous. V was shortened by 3 bases and J by 0 bases, with 13 bases between the two germline ends. The germline V gene has CDR1 SNHLY and CDR2 FYNNEI. CDR3 length equals 16 residues. CDR3 in amino acids: CASSDFAPISTDTQYF. CDR3 nucleotides: TGTGCCAGCAGTGACTTTGCGCCAATAAGCACAGATACGCAGTATTTT.